This is a list of T cell receptor beta chains from one sample in a study of Ad26.COV2.S vaccination and SARS-CoV-2 variants. This table comes from immunoSEQ multiplex PCR, and its TCRdb copy is limited to in-frame clones, with some not included. The data contain some 480,000 clones, around 88% of them seen just once; the ten biggest clones take up 9.5% to 15%. This specimen was peripheral blood, taken in a trial of Ad26.COV2.S vaccine versus placebo. Receptors were obtained from a person between 18 and 65 years old who received the Ad26.COV2.S COVID-19 vaccine or a placebo. Both conserved end residues are part of each CDR3. D genes are given only for firm matches. A row's size may be missing; if present it is once, few, many or a size class.

CDR3nt,CDR3aa,j_gene,d_gene,v_gene,abundance
TGTGCCAGCAGTGACCGACAGGGTGGCTATGGCTACACCTTC,CASSDRQGGYGYTF,TRBJ1-2,TRBD1,TRBV2,NA
TGCCGGGTAGGGGACACTGAAGCTTTCTTT,CRVGDTEAFF,TRBJ1-1,NA,TRBV29-1,NA
TGCGCCAGCAGTGGGCGAGGAAGGGGGACTAGCGGGACCCCGACTTGCTTTGAGCAGTTCTTC,CASSGRGRGTSGTPTCFEQFF,TRBJ2-1,TRBD2,TRBV10-1,NA
TGTGCCAGCAGTGATGGACAGTCCCCGGAGTACAATGAGCAGTTCTTC,CASSDGQSPEYNEQFF,TRBJ2-1,NA,TRBV6-1,NA
TGTGCCAGCAGCTTAAGCTCTGGGGAGCTGTTTTTT,CASSLSSGELFF,TRBJ2-2,NA,TRBV7-2,NA
TGTGCCAGCAGCCAAGATCTCGTGGCCAGGGGGCGGAGTGGCTACACCTTC,CASSQDLVARGRSGYTF,TRBJ1-2,TRBD1,TRBV3-1/TRBV3-2,NA
TGTGCCAGTATTCCTCACCCCCCGGTGTTGGGATTTGAGTACTTC,CASIPHPPVLGFEYF,TRBJ2-7,NA,TRBV19,NA
TGTGCCAGCAGCTTTTCGGGACAGGGTGGTGAAAAACTGTTTTTT,CASSFSGQGGEKLFF,TRBJ1-4,TRBD1,TRBV11-1,NA
TGTGCCAGCAGCTTGAGCAAGGTTTTTAGCAATCAGCCCCAGCATTTT,CASSLSKVFSNQPQHF,TRBJ1-5,NA,TRBV5-8,NA
TGTGCCAGCAGCTTCCTCACAGGGTGGCTAGAGACCCAGTACTTC,CASSFLTGWLETQYF,TRBJ2-5,NA,TRBV7-9,NA
TGTGCCAGCAGCTTAAGTAGCGGGAGCAACAATGAGCAGTTCTTC,CASSLSSGSNNEQFF,TRBJ2-1,TRBD2,TRBV7-2,NA
TGTGCCAGCAGCGTTATTCCAGATTCTGGAAACACCATATATTTT,CASSVIPDSGNTIYF,TRBJ1-3,NA,TRBV9,once
TGCGCCAGCAGCCAAGAAGGGACAGGGGTCTACGAGCAGTACTTC,CASSQEGTGVYEQYF,TRBJ2-7,TRBD1,TRBV4-1,NA
TGTGCCACCAGCAGCCCGAGCACAGATACGCAGTATTTT,CATSSPSTDTQYF,TRBJ2-3,NA,TRBV15,NA
TGCGCCAGCAGCCAAGATTCGGGAGTGGTAGGGGACGAGCAGTACTTC,CASSQDSGVVGDEQYF,TRBJ2-7,NA,TRBV4-3,NA
TGTGCCAGCAGCAGTAGACAGGGCGGTAATCAGCCCCAGCATTTT,CASSSRQGGNQPQHF,TRBJ1-5,TRBD1,TRBV5-8,NA
TGTGCCAGCAGCGTTCTCGGGCTAGCCATCTACGAGCAGTACTTC,CASSVLGLAIYEQYF,TRBJ2-7,NA,TRBV9,NA
TGTGCCAGCAGTTATTTGTCGGTTCGACTCAACTATGGCTACACCTTC,CASSYLSVRLNYGYTF,TRBJ1-2,NA,TRBV6-2/TRBV6-3,NA
TGCGCCAGCAGCCCAGAACCCCGACAATACAATGAGCAGTTCTTC,CASSPEPRQYNEQFF,TRBJ2-1,NA,TRBV5-1,NA
TGTGCCAGCAGTTTTGGGGATTTAAGTGTTGAGCAGTTCTTC,CASSFGDLSVEQFF,TRBJ2-1,NA,TRBV28,NA
TGTGCCAGCAGCTTATCCGCGCAGGGACTATTGGGCACAGATACGCAGTATTTT,CASSLSAQGLLGTDTQYF,TRBJ2-3,TRBD2,TRBV7-2,NA
TGTGCCAGCAGTTTACGCTCGGCAGGGGCGCGCAATGAGCAGTTCTTC,CASSLRSAGARNEQFF,TRBJ2-1,NA,TRBV27,NA